This T cell receptor beta chain was observed in a study of beta chain features in type 1 diabetes. Study observations and caveats: TCRB repertoires of naive, central memory and Treg cells appeared more similar among patients than among healthy donors. Moderate yet significant TCRB CDR3 shortening was seen in Type 1 diabetes patients in all four CD4+ subsets.

Trimming stripped 3 bases from V and 2 bases from J, with 8 bases between. CDR1 and CDR2 from the germline V gene are GTSNPN and SVGIG (reference sequence). The CDR3 contains 13 residues. The study reverse transcribed the entire isolated RNA, so it sequenced expressed TCRB transcripts. Some clones are missing from TCRdb's copy, which holds only in-frame ones; the method was immunoSEQ multiplex PCR. The data show 600,000 or so clones, 9.5% to 15% seen once. Only a few counts were recorded for this clone. Its antigen remains unidentified. The same CDR3 also results from other DNA sequences found in this sample. Sorting with CD45RO/CCR7/CD25/CD127/CD95/CD27 yielded naive, central memory, regulatory and stem-like memory CD4+ cells.

This receptor was obtained from a man aged 30-40 years with type 1 diabetes. The specimen sequenced was naive CD4+ T cells from blood. This rearrangement joins TRBV30 to TRBJ1-5, with unresolved D. CDR3 region: CAWSLGGNQPQHF. Here the CDR3 DNA reads TGTGCCTGGAGCCTTGGCGGCAATCAGCCCCAGCATTTT.